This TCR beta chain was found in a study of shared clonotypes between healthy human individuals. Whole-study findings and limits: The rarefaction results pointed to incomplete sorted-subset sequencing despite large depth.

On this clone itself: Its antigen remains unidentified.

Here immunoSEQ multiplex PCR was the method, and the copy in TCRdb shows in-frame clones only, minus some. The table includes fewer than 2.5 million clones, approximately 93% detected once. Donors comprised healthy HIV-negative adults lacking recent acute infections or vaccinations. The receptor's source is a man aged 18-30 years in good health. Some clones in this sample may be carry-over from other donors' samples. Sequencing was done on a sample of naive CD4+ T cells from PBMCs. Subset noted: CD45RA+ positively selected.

The CDR3 nucleotides read TGTGCCAGCAGCATGGGCCCCGTGGTGGGCGGCAATCAGCCCCAGCATTTT. Residues: CASSMGPVVGGNQPQHF. This chain uses TRBV5-5 with TRBJ1-5; D unclear. The CDR3 extends over 17 amino acids. Trimming left V 4 bases short and J 2 bases short, with 19 bases between. In germline, CDR1 is SGHKS, CDR2 YYEKEE (reference sequence).